Below, 16 T cell receptor beta chains from the same sample are listed, as sequenced in a study of T cells in Graves' hyperthyroidism and ophthalmopathy. TCR beta CDR3 regions were amplified from RNA transcripts. HTBI primers were the set used in a first-round RT-PCR of the TCR CDR3. A single record per CDR3 protein comes from TCRdb applying MiXCR to the multiplex PCR reads. This table has approximately 400,000 distinct CDR3 sequences, roughly 20% appearing once. Sequenced input: blood. All receptors derive from a man younger than 35 with Graves' ophthalmopathy.

The chain uses TRBV13 and TRBJ2-7; no reliable D call. Trimming removed 1 base from V and 2 bases from J, with 6 bases in between. Germline CDR1 reads PRHDT; CDR2 reads FYEKMQ (reference sequence). The CDR3 spans 13 residues. The CDR3 spells CASSLEGPYEQYF. In DNA, the CDR3 is TGTGCCAGCAGCTTAGAAGGCCCCTACGAGCAGTACTTC.

The chain links TRBV9 to TRBJ2-7, with 8 bases aligning to TRBD2. The CDR3 is made up of 16 amino acids. J lost 6 bases, V lost 0 bases, and 11 bases had no gene match. Germline-derived CDR1 and CDR2 are SGDLS and YYNGEE. CDR3 sequence reads: CASSVGEPGLVGEQYF. DNA for the CDR3: TGTGCCAGCAGCGTAGGGGAGCCGGGACTAGTAGGCGAGCAGTACTTC.

This clonotype was found many times. This sequence joins TRBV6-1 and TRBJ1-3; TRBD1 might be the D (5 bases). CDR3 length equals 16 residues. The germline V and J ends were trimmed by 6 bases and 0 bases, with 15 bases remaining between them. Germline loops: CDR1 MNHNS, CDR2 SASEGT. CDR3 protein: CASRQGHLDSGNTIYF. The DNA of the CDR3 is TGTGCCAGCAGGCAAGGACACCTCGACTCTGGAAACACCATATATTTT.

This clonotype was observed many times. The chain has TRBV11-2 and TRBJ1-5, with D uncertain. The CDR3 has 14 amino acids. Between the trimmed V and J ends, which lost 5 bases and 0 bases, there was a span of 8 bases. The germline V gene encodes CDR1 SGHAT and CDR2 FQNNGV. CDR3 loop: CASSLDGSNQPQHF. CDR3 in DNA: TGTGCCAGCAGCCTGGACGGTAGCAATCAGCCCCAGCATTTT. The entire variable domain, with the rest obtained from reference TRBV11-2 and TRBJ1-5, is as follows: EAGVAQSPRYKIIEKRQSVAFWCNPISGHATLYWYQQILGQGPKLLIQFQNNGVVDDSQLPKDRFSAERLKGVDSTLKIQPAKLEDSAVYLCASSLDGSNQPQHFGDGTRLSIL.

This clonotype was seen a few times. The chain combines TRBV10-3 with TRBJ2-3, with a possible D match to TRBD1 (6 bases). Per the germline V gene, CDR1 is ENHRY and CDR2 is SYGVKD. V gave up 10 bases and J gave up 6 bases, with 17 bases separating them. This CDR3 spans 13 amino acids. The CDR3: CANRAVSGDTQYF. The CDR3 bases are TGTGCCAACAGGGCTGTGAGTGGGGATACGCAGTATTTT.

The rearrangement uses TRBV6-1 and TRBJ1-2; tentatively, D is TRBD1 (5 bases). Per the germline V gene, CDR1 is MNHNS and CDR2 is SASEGT. The V end was cut by 5 bases, the J end by 8 bases, with 21 bases between. This CDR3 has 15 amino acids. CDR3 sequence reads: CASSRTGLGGMGYTF. As DNA, the CDR3 is TGTGCCAGCAGTCGTACCGGCCTCGGGGGTATGGGCTACACCTTC.

This clonotype showed up many times. V gene TRBV12-3 or TRBV12-4 combines with J gene TRBJ2-7, with TRBD1 identical over 11 bases. CDR3 length: 16 residues. Unmatched junction bases numbered 8, after V lost 4 bases and J lost 3 bases. CDR3 sequence (DNA): TGTGCCAGCAGTTATCGGACAGGGGGCCTAGTCTACGAGCAGTACTTC. This gives the protein CASSYRTGGLVYEQYF.

This clonotype was picked up a small number of times. This chain connects TRBV20-1 to TRBJ2-1; the match to TRBD2 covers 7 bases. Germline-derived CDR1 and CDR2 are DFQATT and SNEGSKA (reference sequence). CDR3 size: 17 residues. The V segment lost 2 bases and the J segment 2 bases; nucleotides outside the gene matches: 12. The CDR3 region has the DNA TGCAGTGCTAGAAGCCGGACTAGTTTGGGGACCTACAATGAGCAGTTCTTC. Translated, it gives CSARSRTSLGTYNEQFF.

The chain uses TRBV9 and TRBJ2-1; TRBD2 is a possible D gene (6 bases). The CDR3 runs 16 residues. The V end lost 0 bases, the J end lost 0 bases, and 10 bases lay between the germline ends. Germline lookup yields CDR1 SGDLS and CDR2 YYNGEE. The CDR3 nucleotides are TGTGCCAGCAGCGTAGGCGGGACCCTCTCCTACAATGAGCAGTTCTTC. It encodes CASSVGGTLSYNEQFF.

The chain has TRBV29-1 and TRBJ2-2; 8 bases fit TRBD1. CDR1 SQVTM and CDR2 ANQGSEA come from the germline V gene. V was clipped by 6 bases and J by 0 bases; unmatched bases: 3. This CDR3 has 14 residues. The CDR3 DNA follows: TGCAGCGTCCCACAGGGGGCGAACACCGGGGAGCTGTTTTTT. Its translation is CSVPQGANTGELFF.

This chain uses TRBV3-1 with TRBJ1-4; D not resolved. The CDR3 length is 15 residues. Germline V gives CDR1 LGHDT, CDR2 YNNKEL (reference sequence). V was shortened by 1 base and J by 0 bases, with 6 bases between the two germline ends. The CDR3 reads CASSQVFATNEKLFF. The CDR3 DNA reads as TGTGCCAGCAGCCAAGTATTTGCAACTAATGAAAAACTGTTTTTT.

The CDR3 loop reads CASSLDGGAFKETQYF. CDR3 DNA: TGCGCCAGCAGCTTGGACGGGGGAGCCTTTAAGGAGACCCAGTACTTC. The chain has TRBV5-1 and TRBJ2-5, with a tentative D call TRBD2 (6 bases). CDR3 length: 16 amino acids. Deletions cut 0 bases from V and 5 bases from J, with 17 bases between. Germline-derived CDR1 and CDR2 are SGHRS and YFSETQ. Supplemented by reference TRBV5-1 and TRBJ2-5, the full variable domain reads KAGVTQTPRYLIKTRGQQVTLSCSPISGHRSVSWYQQTPGQGLQFLFEYFSETQRNKGNFPGRFSGRQFSNSRSEMNVSTLELGDSALYLCASSLDGGAFKETQYFGPGTRLLVL.

This clonotype was found many times. The CDR3 DNA follows: TGTGCCAGCAGTTACTCCAGGGAAGGAAGCAATCAGCCCCAGCATTTT. Its translation is CASSYSREGSNQPQHF. V usage is TRBV6-2 or TRBV6-3 and J usage is TRBJ1-5, with a possible D match to TRBD1 (5 bases). CDR3 length: 16 residues. In germline, CDR1 is MNHEY, CDR2 SVGEGT. V was clipped by 0 bases and J by 1 base, with 10 bases between them.

This clonotype was observed many times. V usage is TRBV27 and J usage is TRBJ1-1, with D possibly TRBD1 on 5 matching bases. Trimming removed 7 bases at V and 7 bases at J, with 16 bases between. CDR1 and CDR2 (germline): MNHEY, SMNVEV (reference sequence). CDR3 length equals 13 residues. The CDR3 nucleotides read TGTGCCAGCAAAATAGGGGAGGCCTTTGAAGCTTTCTTT. Translated, it gives CASKIGEAFEAFF.

There are a few counts of this clonotype. This chain joins TRBV12-3 or TRBV12-4 and TRBJ1-4, with TRBD1 identical over 7 bases. The V segment lost 6 bases and the J segment 1 base; nucleotides outside the gene matches: 8. This CDR3 comprises 16 residues. The DNA for the CDR3 is TGTGCCAGCAGACTACCAGGGGGGGGAACTAATGAAAAACTGTTTTTT. Translating gives CASRLPGGGTNEKLFF.

Here the CDR3 DNA reads TGTGCCAGCAGCCAGAGCATAGCGGGGGGGGGCAACAATGAGCAGTTCTTC. As protein: CASSQSIAGGGNNEQFF. The chain has TRBV7-9 and TRBJ2-1, with 11 bases identical to TRBD2. Germline assignment: CDR1 SEHNR and CDR2 FQNEAQ (reference sequence). The CDR3 length is 17 residues. The junction had 11 bases not matched to a gene; V was cut back by 5 bases and J by 5 bases.